These T cell receptor beta chains were read from a single sample in a study of cytomegalovirus exposure and HLA in healthy donors. This table comes from immunoSEQ multiplex PCR, and its TCRdb copy is limited to in-frame clones, with some not included. The profile shows over 150,000 clones, 68% of them singletons. The specimen sequenced was PBMCs. These receptors all stem from a middle-aged woman in good health and CMV-seropositive. CDR3s include the opening cysteine and the closing phenylalanine or tryptophan. D genes are given only for firm matches. The size of a clone is reported for some rows only, either as once, few or many, or as a class for expanded clones.

CDR3 protein	CDR3 DNA	clone size	J gene	D gene	V gene
CASSQTSDYEQYF	TGTGCCAGCAGCCAAACTTCCGACTACGAGCAGTACTTC	-	TRBJ2-7	-	TRBV5-4
CASSYGLAGGPHEQYF	TGTGCCAGCAGTTACGGTCTAGCGGGGGGGCCCCACGAGCAGTACTTC	few	TRBJ2-7	TRBD2	TRBV6-5
CASSWDRGNTEAFF	TGTGCCAGCAGTTGGGACAGGGGAAACACTGAAGCTTTCTTT	-	TRBJ1-1	TRBD1	TRBV6-6
CASSLGQGVVGNTIYF	TGTGCCAGCAGCTTGGGACAGGGGGTAGTTGGAAACACCATATATTTT	-	TRBJ1-3	TRBD1	TRBV5-4
CASSLAGVLGSPLHF	TGCGCCAGCAGCTTGGCCGGGGTTCTCGGTTCACCCCTCCACTTT	-	TRBJ1-6	-	TRBV5-1
CASSLGRGGYEQYF	TGTGCCAGCAGCTTAGGGCGGGGTGGCTACGAGCAGTACTTC	-	TRBJ2-7	-	TRBV7-3
CASSRGTGKSSYNSPLHF	TGTGCCAGCAGCAGGGGGACAGGCAAGAGCTCCTATAATTCACCCCTCCACTTT	once	TRBJ1-6	TRBD1	TRBV5-4
CATSRDRNGEKLFF	TGTGCCACCAGCAGGGACAGGAATGGTGAAAAACTGTTTTTT	-	TRBJ1-4	TRBD1	TRBV15
CASRQGPGYTF	TGTGCCAGCAGACAGGGCCCCGGCTACACCTTC	-	TRBJ1-2	-	TRBV27
CASSRGRQGADTQYF	TGTGCCAGCAGCCGAGGAAGACAGGGGGCAGATACGCAGTATTTT	-	TRBJ2-3	TRBD1	TRBV5-4
CASSPGLAAEQYF	TGTGCCAGCAGCCCAGGACTAGCCGCCGAGCAGTACTTC	-	TRBJ2-7	TRBD2	TRBV9
CASSESGTANYGYTF	TGTGCCAGCAGTGAATCGGGGACAGCTAACTATGGCTACACCTTC	-	TRBJ1-2	TRBD1	TRBV25-1
CASSSRQGAGMNTEAFF	TGTGCCAGCAGCTCTCGACAGGGGGCCGGTATGAACACTGAAGCTTTCTTT	few	TRBJ1-1	TRBD1	TRBV9
CASSLIQAGAYNEQFF	TGTGCCAGCAGCCTTATCCAAGCGGGAGCCTACAATGAGCAGTTCTTC	-	TRBJ2-1	TRBD2	TRBV7-9
CASSQARGIQPQHF	TGCGCCAGCAGCCAAGCCAGGGGGATACAGCCCCAGCATTTT	-	TRBJ1-5	TRBD1	TRBV4-3
CASSRGLNTEAFF	TGTGCCAGCTCACGCGGGCTAAACACTGAAGCTTTCTTT	-	TRBJ1-1	-	TRBV18
CASRTTGAHEQYF	TGTGCCAGCAGGACGACAGGGGCTCACGAGCAGTACTTC	few	TRBJ2-7	TRBD1	TRBV25-1
CASGGQGVYGYTF	TGTGCCAGCGGGGGACAGGGGGTATACGGCTACACCTTC	-	TRBJ1-2	TRBD1	TRBV6-1
CASSYGQGELNQPQHF	TGTGCCAGCAGTTATGGGCAGGGTGAACTCAATCAGCCCCAGCATTTT	few	TRBJ1-5	-	TRBV6-6
CASSAIERTNYGYTF	TGTGCCAGTAGTGCGATTGAACGTACTAACTATGGCTACACCTTC	-	TRBJ1-2	-	TRBV19
CASTRSSGANVLTF	TGTGCCAGCACCAGGTCTTCTGGGGCCAACGTCCTGACTTTC	few	TRBJ2-6	-	TRBV6-5
CASSRTIVTGEVLAKNIQYF	TGCGCCAGCAGCCGGACGATTGTTACAGGGGAAGTTTTAGCCAAAAACATTCAGTACTTC	few	TRBJ2-4	TRBD1	TRBV4-1
CSVASGAGTDTQYF	TGCAGCGTTGCTAGCGGAGCTGGGACAGATACGCAGTATTTT	-	TRBJ2-3	TRBD2	TRBV29-1
CASSLAAATNYGYTF	TGTGCCAGCAGCCTAGCGGCGGCAACTAACTATGGCTACACCTTC	-	TRBJ1-2	-	TRBV6-5
CASRQAVEAFF	TGTGCCAGTAGGCAGGCCGTCGAAGCTTTCTTT	-	TRBJ1-1	-	TRBV19
CASSGAGSSTDTQYF	TGTGCCAGCAGTGGAGCGGGGTCTAGCACAGATACGCAGTATTTT	-	TRBJ2-3	TRBD2	TRBV6-6
CASSYSTGEAFF	TGTGCCAGCAGTTACTCCACAGGCGAAGCTTTCTTT	-	TRBJ1-1	-	TRBV6-5
CASSQDRGRGDYRGGGGTEAFF	TGCGCCAGCAGCCAAGATAGGGGAAGGGGCGACTACAGGGGAGGAGGGGGGACTGAAGCTTTCTTT	-	TRBJ1-1	TRBD1	TRBV4-3
CASTKTSGISYTQYF	TGTGCCAGCACCAAAACTAGCGGGATCTCATATACGCAGTATTTT	-	TRBJ2-3	TRBD2	TRBV6-5
CASSGVGAGAWETQYF	TGTGCCAGCAGCGGCGTCGGGGCGGGGGCATGGGAGACCCAGTACTTC	-	TRBJ2-5	-	TRBV9
CASTTGTGYEQYF	TGTGCCAGTACCACCGGGACAGGGTACGAGCAGTACTTC	few	TRBJ2-7	TRBD1	TRBV19
CASTHSNQPQNF	TGTGCCAGCACCCATAGCAATCAGCCCCAGAATTTT	-	TRBJ1-5	-	TRBV14
CASSPPGLAGDLGETQYF	TGTGCCAGCAGTCCACCGGGACTAGCGGGAGACTTGGGAGAGACCCAGTACTTC	-	TRBJ2-5	TRBD2	TRBV28
CSVVVAVNTGELFF	TGCAGCGTTGTCGTTGCGGTGAACACCGGGGAGCTGTTTTTT	-	TRBJ2-2	-	TRBV29-1
CASRPLATETQYF	TGTGCCAGTAGGCCACTAGCGACCGAGACCCAGTACTTC	-	TRBJ2-5	TRBD2	TRBV19
CASSQDLLQPLHEQYF	TGTGCCAGCAGCCAAGATCTGCTCCAACCCCTGCACGAGCAGTACTTC	-	TRBJ2-7	-	TRBV4-2
CASSFTGDITDTQYF	TGTGCCAGCAGTTTTACAGGTGACATCACAGATACGCAGTATTTT	-	TRBJ2-3	-	TRBV27
CASRDRGRYDTQYF	TGTGCCAGCAGGGACAGGGGACGTTACGATACGCAGTATTTT	-	TRBJ2-3	TRBD1	TRBV28
CASSQVYQGRNQPQHF	TGCGCCAGCAGCCAAGTTTATCAGGGGCGAAATCAGCCCCAGCATTTT	few	TRBJ1-5	-	TRBV4-1
CASRTPGAGINSPLHF	TGTGCCAGTAGAACACCTGGGGCAGGGATCAATTCACCCCTCCACTTT	-	TRBJ1-6	-	TRBV19
CASRSVGGNTEAFF	TGCGCCAGCAGGTCCGTCGGGGGGAACACTGAAGCTTTCTTT	-	TRBJ1-1	-	TRBV4-1
CASSWRGRTGNEQFF	TGTGCCAGCAGTTGGAGGGGGCGCACGGGTAATGAGCAGTTCTTC	-	TRBJ2-1	-	TRBV28
CASSLEDRLYEQYF	TGCGCCAGCAGCTTGGAAGACAGGCTTTACGAGCAGTACTTC	-	TRBJ2-7	-	TRBV5-1
CASSLVNRRGSYEQYF	TGTGCCAGCAGCTTAGTGAACCGCAGGGGTAGTTACGAGCAGTACTTC	-	TRBJ2-7	-	TRBV7-2
CASMASQETQYF	TGCGCCAGCATGGCTTCCCAAGAGACCCAGTACTTC	-	TRBJ2-5	-	TRBV5-1
CASSLSTGRLQPQHF	TGTGCCAGCAGTTTATCGACAGGGAGGCTTCAGCCCCAGCATTTT	-	TRBJ1-5	TRBD1	TRBV27
CASSPGTSLGCKQYF	TGTGCCAGTAGTCCCGGGACTAGCTTAGGGTGTAAGCAGTACTTC	-	TRBJ2-7	TRBD2	TRBV19
CASSFDAGGADTQYF	TGTGCCAGCAGCTTCGACGCGGGGGGTGCAGATACGCAGTATTTT	-	TRBJ2-3	TRBD2	TRBV7-9
CASSLGGSGNTIYF	TGTGCCAGCAGCTTGGGCGGCAGCGGAAACACCATATATTTT	few	TRBJ1-3	-	TRBV5-6
CASSLRGLTEAFF	TGTGCCAGCAGTCTCAGGGGGCTCACTGAAGCTTTCTTT	-	TRBJ1-1	TRBD1	TRBV25-1
CASSSTGGGNSPLHF	TGCGCCAGCAGCTCGACAGGGGGTGGTAATTCACCCCTCCACTTT	few	TRBJ1-6	TRBD1	TRBV5-1
CASSQGGNQPQNF	TGTGCCAGCAGCCAAGGAGGTAATCAGCCCCAGAATTTT	once	TRBJ1-5	-	TRBV14
CASSAGALTDTQYF	TGTGCCAGCTCAGCGGGGGCACTCACAGATACGCAGTATTTT	few	TRBJ2-3	-	TRBV18
CASSLAVAGTYEQYF	TGTGCCAGCAGCTTGGCGGTAGCGGGAACCTACGAGCAGTACTTC	-	TRBJ2-7	TRBD2	TRBV5-4
CASSSPPREAFF	TGTGCCAGCAGCTCCCCCCCTCGTGAAGCTTTCTTT	-	TRBJ1-1	-	TRBV7-8
CASSSTGNPEAFF	TGCGCCAGCAGCTCCACAGGGAACCCTGAAGCTTTCTTT	-	TRBJ1-1	-	TRBV5-1
CASSAYRRGGGSNQPQHF	TGTGCCAGCAGTGCCTACAGAAGGGGAGGTGGGAGCAATCAGCCCCAGCATTTT	-	TRBJ1-5	-	TRBV28
CASSPRLAGTDTQYF	TGTGCCAGCAGCCCTCGACTAGCGGGCACAGATACGCAGTATTTT	few	TRBJ2-3	-	TRBV21-1
CASSPEIYEQYF	TGTGCCAGCAGTCCTGAAATATACGAGCAGTACTTC	few	TRBJ2-7	-	TRBV28
CASSYRQGAYEQYF	TGTGCCAGCAGTTACCGTCAGGGGGCCTACGAGCAGTACTTC	-	TRBJ2-7	TRBD1	TRBV6-5